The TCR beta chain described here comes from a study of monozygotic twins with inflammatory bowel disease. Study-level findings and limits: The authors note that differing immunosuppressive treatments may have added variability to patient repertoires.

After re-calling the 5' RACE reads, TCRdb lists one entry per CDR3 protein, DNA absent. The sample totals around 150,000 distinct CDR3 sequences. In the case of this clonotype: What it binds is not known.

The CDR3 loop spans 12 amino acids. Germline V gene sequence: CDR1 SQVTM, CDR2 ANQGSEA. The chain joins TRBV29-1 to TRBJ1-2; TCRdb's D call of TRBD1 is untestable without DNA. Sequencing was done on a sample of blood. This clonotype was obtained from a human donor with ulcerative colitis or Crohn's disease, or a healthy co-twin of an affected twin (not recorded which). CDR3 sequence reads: CSLGQGDYGYTF.